The present T cell receptor (beta chain) was sequenced within a study of blood T cell repertoires in COVID-19. Study summary: Donors in the United States, Italy and Spain gave samples during acute or convalescent COVID-19.

This CDR3 is built from 12 residues. Germline loops: CDR1 SGHDN, CDR2 FVKESK. V lost 1 base and J lost 7, with 7 bases in between. Original handling: Reference gene primer amplification gave estimated nucleated cell counts. Libraries were prepared by immunoSEQ multiplex PCR; TCRdb keeps only in-frame clonotypes and omits some of them. V and J calls and clone size are those listed in that table; D and trimming were worked out from the DNA. The table has 50,000 to 55,000 clones, around nine tenths seen once. Specimen: peripheral blood. The TCR originated in a middle-aged man with acute or convalescent COVID-19. The chain has TRBV14 and TRBJ2-5; D unclear. CDR3 coding DNA: TGTGCCAGCAGCCAAGGGGCATGGACCCAGTACTTC. Protein sequence: CASSQGAWTQYF.